The source of this T cell receptor (beta chain) is a study of cytomegalovirus exposure and HLA in healthy donors. Findings and caveats of the study: Accounts indicate the classifier identified cytomegalovirus status with strong specificity and sensitivity. According to a subsequent analysis, TCR clusters identified in the first cohort showed a tendency to co-occur across the 120 validation repertoires.

Germline lookup yields CDR1 SGHRS and CDR2 YFSETQ. The CDR3 runs to 15 residues. V shed 4 bases, J shed 5 bases, and the junction held 10 bases outside the gene matches. This clone was found a few times. Its antigen is unidentified. TCRdb's copy holds only in-frame clones and misses some; the assay was immunoSEQ multiplex PCR. The sample records some 70,000 clones, 85% being singletons. The rearrangement links TRBV5-1 to TRBJ2-7, with 9 nucleotides matching TRBD1. The source material was PBMCs. The receptor was derived from a young man in good health and CMV-seronegative. The CDR3 nucleotides are TGCGCCAGCAGCATTACAGGGGGCGCGGTCCACGAGCAGTACTTC. It translates to CASSITGGAVHEQYF.